Below are 28 T cell receptor beta chains sequenced from a single sample in a study of OX40 agonist ivuxolimab in advanced cancers. Assay: immunoSEQ multiplex PCR; the TCRdb copy retains only in-frame clones and omits some. This sample carries roughly 67,000 clones, 84% of them seen once, and the ten largest clones take 1.5% to 2%. This specimen consisted of CD4+ or CD8+ T cells sorted from blood, obtained in a trial of the OX40 agonist ivuxolimab. The origin of the receptors is an adult with an advanced solid tumor such as melanoma, head and neck, liver or kidney cancer.

The V gene is TRBV21-1, the J gene TRBJ1-5. TRBV21-1 is reported as a pseudogene. This CDR3 region has 14 residues. CDR3 amino acids: CASSKGDSNQPQHF. The CDR3 DNA reads TGTGCCAGCAGCAAAGGAGACAGCAATCAGCCCCAGCATTTT.

The chain uses TRBV7-2 and TRBJ2-2; D ambiguous. Germline CDR1 and CDR2: SGHTA and FQGNSA. The V end was cut by 5 bases, the J end by 5 bases, with 21 bases between. There are 17 residues in the CDR3. CDR3 bases: TGTGCCAGCAGCCTTACCTCGCGTCCAGGTTGGACCGGGGAGCTGTTTTTT. Protein sequence: CASSLTSRPGWTGELFF.

The chain uses TRBV7-9 and TRBJ1-2, with D uncertain. V lost 3 bases, J lost 0 bases, and 5 bases lay in between. Per germline, CDR1 SEHNR and CDR2 FQNEAQ (reference sequence). The CDR3 extends over 13 amino acids. CDR3 nucleotides: TGTGCCAGCAGCTTCAACACTAACTATGGCTACACCTTC. As protein: CASSFNTNYGYTF.

This clone was picked up one time. V usage is TRBV18 and J usage is TRBJ2-1; TRBD2 is a possible D gene (5 bases). Germline V gives CDR1 KGHSH, CDR2 LQKENI. V was cut by 0 bases and J by 3 bases, with 9 bases left in between. The CDR3 sequence is 15 residues long. The CDR3 DNA reads TGTGCCAGCTCACCACCGGGAGTGATCTACAATGAGCAGTTCTTC. Residues: CASSPPGVIYNEQFF.

The rearrangement joins TRBV15 to TRBJ2-3; TRBD2 aligns across 11 bases. Looked up from germline, CDR1 is LNHNV and CDR2 is YYDKDF (reference sequence). Trimming removed 3 bases from V and 3 bases from J; junction bases left unmatched: 5. The CDR3 contains 16 residues. CDR3 bases: TGTGCCACCAGCAGGTTAGCGGGAGGGGGGACAGATACGCAGTATTTT. Translating gives CATSRLAGGGTDTQYF.

The V call is TRBV19, the J call TRBJ2-7; 9 nucleotides align to TRBD2. Germline V gene data show CDR1 as LNHDA and CDR2 as SQIVND (reference sequence). CDR3 size: 14 residues. V was pared by 7 bases and J by 7 bases, with 11 bases of the junction left unmatched. The CDR3 is CASKAGGPSGEQYF. The CDR3 DNA follows: TGTGCCAGTAAAGCGGGGGGCCCCTCTGGAGAGCAGTACTTC.

The chain links TRBV6-6 to TRBJ2-5; 11 bases are shared with TRBD2. V lost 2 bases, J lost 5 bases, and 7 bases stayed unmatched. Germline CDR1 and CDR2: MNHNY and SVGAGI (reference sequence). The CDR3 extends over 16 amino acids. CDR3 DNA sequence: TGTGCCAGCAGTTACACTAGCGGGAGTGGGCGGGAGACCCAGTACTTC. Its translation is CASSYTSGSGRETQYF.

This chain joins TRBV28 and TRBJ2-2; the D gene is possibly TRBD1 (5 bases). Trimming cost V 5 bases and J 3 bases, with 13 bases left between them. The V gene's germline CDR1 is MDHEN and CDR2 SYDVKM. The CDR3 is 15 residues long. CDR3: CASSHSRADTGELFF. DNA for the CDR3: TGTGCCAGCAGTCACAGCAGGGCGGACACCGGGGAGCTGTTTTTT.

The chain uses TRBV11-2 and TRBJ1-5; D is ambiguous. The CDR3 loop spans 15 amino acids. V lost 2 bases to trimming and J lost 0 bases, with 8 bases between them. The germline gives CDR1 SGHAT, CDR2 FQNNGV. The CDR3 sequence: CASSLTPHSNQPQHF. CDR3 nucleotide sequence: TGTGCCAGCAGCTTAACACCTCATAGCAATCAGCCCCAGCATTTT.

The chain couples TRBV2 to TRBJ2-1, with unresolved D. Per germline, CDR1 SNHLY and CDR2 FYNNEI. CDR3 length equals 13 residues. Trimming left V 4 bases short and J 9 bases short, with 13 bases between. DNA for the CDR3: TGTGCCAGCAGTGTTGGGCAGGTGCTTGAGCAGTTCTTC. Its protein is CASSVGQVLEQFF.

V gene TRBV9 combines with J gene TRBJ1-3; D is ambiguous. Deletions cut 4 bases from V and 4 bases from J, with 15 bases between. The CDR3 covers 15 residues. Germline lookup yields CDR1 SGDLS and CDR2 YYNGEE. In DNA form, the CDR3 reads TGTGCCAGCAGCTCCTGGACTCAAGCGGGAAACACCATATATTTT. This gives the protein CASSSWTQAGNTIYF.

This chain joins TRBV6-5 and TRBJ2-7; TRBD2 is a possible D gene (7 bases). The CDR3 loop spans 13 amino acids. V shed 7 bases and J shed 12 bases, with 22 bases lying between them. Germline V gene data show CDR1 as MNHEY and CDR2 as SVGAGI. CDR3 region: CASTAHGGASWYF. CDR3 in DNA: TGTGCCAGCACCGCCCATGGGGGGGCGAGTTGGTACTTC.

This chain connects TRBV11-3 to TRBJ2-2, with TRBD1 matching 9 bases. J gave up 5 bases and V 5 bases, and 12 bases lay outside the gene matches. The germline V gene has CDR1 SGHNT and CDR2 YENEEA. This CDR3 has 17 residues. This CDR3 reads CASSPGVQGATTGELFF. In DNA, the CDR3 is TGTGCCAGCAGCCCAGGGGTACAGGGGGCTACGACCGGGGAGCTGTTTTTT.

The J gene is TRBJ2-7, the V gene TRBV28; D remains ambiguous. Germline CDR1 and CDR2: MDHEN and SYDVKM. The length of the CDR3 is 13 residues. The V end lost 8 bases, the J end lost 2 bases, and 13 bases lay between the germline ends. The CDR3 here is CASRFRDPYEQYF. The CDR3 DNA follows: TGTGCCAGCCGCTTTAGGGATCCCTACGAGCAGTACTTC.

V is TRBV11-2 and J is TRBJ1-3; no definite D call. Germline-derived CDR1 and CDR2 are SGHAT and FQNNGV. Trimming pared 2 bases from V and 0 bases from J, leaving 8 bases between. The CDR3 extends over 15 amino acids. The CDR3 DNA sequence: TGTGCCAGCAGCTTAACCGACTACTCTGGAAACACCATATATTTT. Encoded protein: CASSLTDYSGNTIYF.

This clone was counted a few times. The chain carries TRBV10-1 and TRBJ2-7, with 9 bases fitting TRBD2. The CDR3 loop spans 14 amino acids. V lost 3 bases to trimming and J lost 7 bases; unmatched junction nucleotides: 7. Germline V gene lookup returns CDR1 WNHNN and CDR2 SYGVQD (reference sequence). The CDR3 is CASSDSAGGEEQYF. CDR3 sequence (DNA): TGCGCCAGCAGTGATTCAGCGGGAGGTGAGGAGCAGTACTTC.

This clone was counted between two and nine times. Other DNA sequences of this sample code for an identical CDR3. V and J are TRBV4-3 and TRBJ2-2, with D unresolved. In germline, CDR1 is LGHNA, CDR2 YSLEER. The CDR3 sequence is 15 residues long. V lost 0 bases and J 0 bases, leaving 5 bases between the germline ends. DNA of the CDR3: TGCGCCAGCAGCCAAGACTACCCGAACACCGGGGAGCTGTTTTTT. Protein product: CASSQDYPNTGELFF.

The CDR3 is CASSLAYQETQYF. The CDR3 DNA reads as TGTGCCAGCAGCTTAGCGTACCAAGAGACCCAGTACTTC. V gene TRBV7-2 combines with J gene TRBJ2-5; D gene unclear. Trimming removed 0 bases at V and 0 bases at J, with 2 bases between. This CDR3 has 13 amino acids. Germline CDR1 SGHTA, CDR2 FQGNSA. Full variable domain (remainder filled in from reference TRBV7-2 and TRBJ2-5): GAGVSQSPSNKVTEKGKDVELRCDPISGHTALYWYRQSLGQGLEFLIYFQGNSAPDKSGLPSDRFSAERTGGSVSTLTIQRTQQEDSAVYLCASSLAYQETQYFGPGTRLLVL.

The rearrangement links TRBV28 to TRBJ1-1; a possible D gene is TRBD1 (5 bases). The germline CDR1 and CDR2 sequences are MDHEN and SYDVKM. This CDR3 is built from 12 residues. V was pared by 8 bases and J by 3 bases, with 10 bases between. This CDR3 is CASWGRHTEAFF. CDR3 coding DNA: TGTGCCAGCTGGGGGAGACACACTGAAGCTTTCTTT.

The chain links TRBV7-3 to TRBJ2-3, with TRBD1 as a possible D gene (6 bases). Deletions cut 0 bases from V and 3 bases from J, with 7 bases between. Per germline, CDR1 SGHTA and CDR2 FQGTGA. The CDR3 sequence is 14 residues long. As DNA, the CDR3 is TGTGCCAGCAGCTTAACAACAGGGACAGATACGCAGTATTTT. Its protein product is CASSLTTGTDTQYF.

This sequence joins TRBV11-2 and TRBJ2-5; TRBD1 matches at 9 bases. Germline-derived CDR1 and CDR2 are SGHAT and FQNNGV. Unmatched junction bases numbered 1, after V lost 5 bases and J lost 3 bases. There are 13 residues in the CDR3. The chain's CDR3 is CASSRDREETQYF. CDR3 sequence (DNA): TGTGCCAGCAGCCGGGACAGGGAAGAGACCCAGTACTTC.

This chain uses TRBV19 with TRBJ1-2; D remains unclear. The CDR3 runs 14 residues. Germline assignment: CDR1 LNHDA and CDR2 SQIVND (reference sequence). V was trimmed by 8 bases and J by 3 bases, leaving 16 bases between them. The CDR3 sequence: CASRDSSGDYGYTF. CDR3 DNA: TGTGCCAGTCGGGATTCCTCTGGGGACTATGGCTACACCTTC. The full variable domain, completed using reference TRBV19 and TRBJ1-2, is DGGITQSPKYLFRKEGQNVTLSCEQNLNHDAMYWYRQDPGQGLRLIYYSQIVNDFQKGDIAEGYSVSREKKESFPLTVTSAQKNPTAFYLCASRDSSGDYGYTFGSGTRLTVV.

V is TRBV4-3 and J is TRBJ2-5, with 7 bases that match TRBD1. Trimming took 3 bases from V and 4 from J; bases not matched to a gene: 5. Germline V gene data show CDR1 as LGHNA and CDR2 as YSLEER. The CDR3 extends over 14 amino acids. CDR3 DNA: TGCGCCAGCAGCCACCTGACAGGGACAGAGACCCAGTACTTC. It codes for CASSHLTGTETQYF.

The rearrangement uses TRBV7-2 and TRBJ2-5; 9 bases match TRBD2. This CDR3 has 17 amino acids. V shed 0 bases, J shed 0 bases, and the junction held 5 bases outside the gene matches. Germline V gives CDR1 SGHTA, CDR2 FQGNSA. The CDR3 loop is CASSLAFSSGNQETQYF. The CDR3 DNA is TGTGCCAGCAGCTTAGCCTTCTCTAGCGGGAACCAAGAGACCCAGTACTTC.

V usage is TRBV5-1 and J usage is TRBJ2-2, with TRBD1 identical over 8 bases. CDR3 length: 15 amino acids. V shed 3 bases and J 0 bases; nucleotides not matched to a gene: 1. Germline CDR1 SGHRS, CDR2 YFSETQ. The CDR3 loop reads CASSSDRANTGELFF. In nucleotides, the CDR3 is TGCGCCAGCAGCTCGGACAGGGCGAACACCGGGGAGCTGTTTTTT.

Here the CDR3 reads CASSDSSQPQHF. The DNA of the CDR3 is TGTGCCAGCAGTGACAGTAGTCAGCCCCAGCATTTT. The chain combines TRBV6-1 with TRBJ1-5, with D unclear. Trimming left V 3 bases short and J 6 bases short, with 6 bases between. Per the germline V gene, CDR1 is MNHNS and CDR2 is SASEGT. The CDR3 contains 12 residues.

J is TRBJ2-1 and V is TRBV7-3; 9 positions agree with TRBD1. Germline values: CDR1 SGHTA, CDR2 FQGTGA. Trimming took 1 base from V and 7 from J; bases not matched to a gene: 8. The CDR3 consists of 16 residues. CDR3 amino acids: CASSLISGTGRNEQFF. The CDR3 region has the DNA TGTGCCAGCAGCTTAATCTCCGGGACAGGGCGGAATGAGCAGTTCTTC.

In the case of this clone: Other DNA sequences in this sample translate to the same CDR3. The genes are TRBV7-9 and TRBJ2-7; D call uncertain. CDR1 and CDR2 from the germline V gene are SEHNR and FQNEAQ (reference sequence). V was trimmed by 4 bases and J by 3 bases, leaving 10 bases between them. This CDR3 spans 13 amino acids. CDR3 sequence: CASSSGRIYEQYF. The CDR3 nucleotides are TGTGCCAGCAGCTCCGGACGGATCTACGAGCAGTACTTC.